These 27 T cell receptor beta chains came from one sample sequenced in a study of blood T cell repertoires in COVID-19. TCRdb keeps only in-frame clones here, not all; method: immunoSEQ multiplex PCR. The sample includes 70,000 or so clones, around 86% of them seen just once. Sequenced: peripheral blood. The receptors here all came from a man aged 50 or older with active COVID-19.

J is TRBJ2-1 and V is TRBV27, with D perhaps TRBD2 (5 bases). This CDR3 spans 13 amino acids. Trimming pared 3 bases from V and 5 bases from J, leaving 8 bases between. Germline CDR1 reads MNHEY; CDR2 reads SMNVEV (reference sequence). The DNA of the CDR3 is TGTGCCAGCAGTTTCAGACTACACAATGAGCAGTTCTTC. Its protein product is CASSFRLHNEQFF.

This sequence joins TRBV5-1 and TRBJ2-5; 7 bases match TRBD2. This CDR3 comprises 15 residues. V lost 0 bases to trimming and J lost 3 bases; unmatched junction nucleotides: 5. CDR1 and CDR2 from the germline V gene are SGHRS and YFSETQ. The CDR3 is CASSLGGTTKETQYF. In DNA, the CDR3 is TGCGCCAGCAGCTTGGGCGGGACTACCAAAGAGACCCAGTACTTC.

This rearrangement joins TRBV5-1 to TRBJ2-7; the D gene is possibly TRBD2 (6 bases). This CDR3 contains 14 residues. Germline V lookup: CDR1 SGHRS, CDR2 YFSETQ. Trimming left V 0 bases short and J 3 bases short, with 10 bases between. CDR3 residues: CASSLALEGYEQYF. In DNA, the CDR3 is TGCGCCAGCAGCTTGGCCCTGGAGGGCTACGAGCAGTACTTC.

The chain employs TRBV19 and TRBJ2-7; no clear D gene. The V and J ends lost 0 bases and 3 bases respectively, with 15 bases between them. The germline CDR1 and CDR2 sequences are LNHDA and SQIVND (reference sequence). The CDR3 is made up of 16 amino acids. This CDR3 is CASSIDFSQLYYEQYF. DNA for the CDR3: TGTGCCAGTAGTATAGATTTCTCACAGCTATACTACGAGCAGTACTTC.

A note on this clone: The same CDR3 is also encoded by other DNA sequences in this sample. The V call is TRBV9, the J call TRBJ2-3, with TRBD2 matching 7 bases. Germline V gives CDR1 SGDLS, CDR2 YYNGEE. The CDR3 is made up of 16 amino acids. J gave up 0 bases and V 0 bases, and 4 bases lay outside the gene matches. CDR3 protein: CASSVGLAASTDTQYF. CDR3 nucleotide sequence: TGTGCCAGCAGCGTAGGTCTAGCGGCTAGCACAGATACGCAGTATTTT. Drawing the rest from reference TRBV9 and TRBJ2-3, the complete variable domain is DSGVTQTPKHLITATGQRVTLRCSPRSGDLSVYWYQQSLDQGLQFLIQYYNGEERAKGNILERFSAQQFPDLHSELNLSSLELGDSALYFCASSVGLAASTDTQYFGPGTRLTVL.

The chain is built from TRBV3-1 (or the pseudogene TRBV3-2) and TRBJ2-2; the match to TRBD2 covers 8 bases. With V trimmed by 0 bases and J by 6 bases, 9 bases remained unmatched. The germline gives CDR1 LGHDT, CDR2 YNNKEL (reference sequence). This CDR3 has 17 residues. In DNA, the CDR3 is TGTGCCAGCAGCCAAGACGGGGGGGGGCTGCAGGCCGGGGAGCTGTTTTTT. Translated: CASSQDGGGLQAGELFF.

The genes are TRBV7-9 and TRBJ2-7; no clear D. The CDR3 length is 13 residues. Germline V CDR1 and CDR2: SEHNR, FQNEAQ (reference sequence). Between the trimmed V and J ends, which lost 7 bases and 4 bases, there was a span of 14 bases. The CDR3 region is CASTRQEVYEQYF. In nucleotides, the CDR3 is TGTGCCAGCACCCGTCAAGAGGTTTACGAGCAGTACTTC. The variable domain in full, with the rest retrieved from reference TRBV7-9 and TRBJ2-7, is DTGVSQNPRHKITKRGQNVTFRCDPISEHNRLYWYRQTLGQGPEFLTYFQNEAQLEKSRLLSDRFSAERPKGSFSTLEIQRTEQGDSAMYLCASTRQEVYEQYFGPGTRLTVT.

The chain joins TRBV6-5 to TRBJ2-1; D is uncertain. Per the germline V gene, CDR1 is MNHEY and CDR2 is SVGAGI. The CDR3 runs to 14 residues. Trimming shortened V by 4 bases and J by 3 bases, and 10 bases separated the two germline ends. CDR3 in amino acids: CASSFRLNYNEQFF. Written as DNA, the CDR3 is TGTGCCAGCAGTTTCAGACTCAACTACAATGAGCAGTTCTTC.

The rearrangement links TRBV28 to TRBJ1-1; the match to TRBD1 covers 8 bases. The CDR3 extends over 13 amino acids. V lost 7 bases, J lost 6 bases, and 7 bases stayed unmatched. Germline V gives CDR1 MDHEN, CDR2 SYDVKM. The CDR3 DNA reads TGTGCCAGCAATCTCGACAGGGGCCCTGAAGCTTTCTTT. It yields the protein CASNLDRGPEAFF.

This clone occurred once. In DNA form, the CDR3 reads TGTGCCAGCAGAATAGGACTAGCGGGTAACAATGAGCAGTTCTTC. Its translation: CASRIGLAGNNEQFF. V usage is TRBV6-6 and J usage is TRBJ2-1; TRBD2 matches at 11 bases. The CDR3 is 15 amino acids. V lost 6 bases and J lost 5; bases outside the gene matches: 6. Germline lookup yields CDR1 MNHNY and CDR2 SVGAGI (reference sequence).

This chain uses TRBV12-3 or TRBV12-4 with TRBJ1-1, with D perhaps matching TRBD1 (5 bases). The CDR3 extends over 13 amino acids. V was shortened by 7 bases and J by 4 bases, with 13 bases between the two germline ends. CDR3 sequence reads: CASKAGRFTEAFF. The CDR3, as DNA: TGTGCCAGCAAGGCAGGGCGTTTCACTGAAGCTTTCTTT.

The chain joins TRBV7-2 to TRBJ1-2; D is possibly TRBD1 (6 bases). CDR3 length equals 18 residues. The V end lost 2 bases, the J end lost 5 bases, and 24 bases lay between the germline ends. Per the germline V gene, CDR1 is SGHTA and CDR2 is FQGNSA. DNA of the CDR3: TGTGCCAGCAGCTTAAAGATATCCGGGAACAGGGTGTTTTATGGCTACACCTTC. Its protein is CASSLKISGNRVFYGYTF. The variable domain in full, completed from reference TRBV7-2 and TRBJ1-2, reads GAGVSQSPSNKVTEKGKDVELRCDPISGHTALYWYRQSLGQGLEFLIYFQGNSAPDKSGLPSDRFSAERTGGSVSTLTIQRTQQEDSAVYLCASSLKISGNRVFYGYTFGSGTRLTVV.

The rearrangement links TRBV7-2 to TRBJ2-1; D possibly corresponds to TRBD2 (5 bases). Looked up from germline, CDR1 is SGHTA and CDR2 is FQGNSA. CDR3 size: 15 residues. Trimming took off 2 bases at V and 4 bases at J, with 12 bases between the two ends. The CDR3 protein is CASSLMSGTYNEQFF. The CDR3 region has the DNA TGTGCCAGCAGCTTAATGTCGGGAACATACAATGAGCAGTTCTTC.

J is TRBJ1-6 and V is TRBV6-5, with 7 bases that match TRBD1. This CDR3 region has 14 residues. The germline V gene encodes CDR1 MNHEY and CDR2 SVGAGI. The V segment lost 10 bases and the J segment 4 bases; nucleotides outside the gene matches: 7. CDR3 sequence (DNA): TGTGCCACTCGAGGACAGGAATATAATTCACCCCTCCACTTT. This sequence encodes CATRGQEYNSPLHF.

This chain connects TRBV25-1 to TRBJ2-7; D call uncertain. This CDR3 is built from 13 residues. V was clipped by 3 bases and J by 4 bases, with 10 bases between them. CDR1 is MGHDK, CDR2 SYGVNS, per germline. CDR3 sequence: CASSDPYRYEQYF. The CDR3 DNA follows: TGTGCCAGCAGTGACCCGTACAGATACGAGCAGTACTTC.

The chain carries TRBV7-8 and TRBJ2-7; TRBD2 agrees at 12 bases. The CDR3 runs to 18 residues. The V gene end was trimmed by 2 bases and the J gene end by 2 bases; junction bases not matched to a gene: 10. Germline CDR1 and CDR2: SGHVS and FQNEAQ. CDR3 protein: CASSLRLAGGPPTYEQYF. In DNA form, the CDR3 reads TGTGCCAGCAGCTTAAGGCTAGCGGGAGGGCCACCTACCTACGAGCAGTACTTC. Drawing the rest from reference TRBV7-8 and TRBJ2-7, the complete variable domain is GAGVSQSPRYKVAKRGQDVALRCDPISGHVSLFWYQQALGQGPEFLTYFQNEAQLDKSGLPSDRFFAERPEGSVSTLKIQRTQQEDSAVYLCASSLRLAGGPPTYEQYFGPGTRLTVT.

This chain connects TRBV9 to TRBJ1-4; D is uncertain. The ends were cut back, 0 bases at V and 8 bases at J, with 14 bases in the middle. Per the germline V gene, CDR1 is SGDLS and CDR2 is YYNGEE. This CDR3 has 15 amino acids. The CDR3 DNA follows: TGTGCCAGCAGCGTAGTAGGAGGGTTCGAGGAAAAACTGTTTTTT. Protein product: CASSVVGGFEEKLFF.

This rearrangement joins TRBV6-2 or TRBV6-3 to TRBJ2-7, with TRBD2 identical over 7 bases. The V and J ends lost 2 bases and 4 bases, in that order; junction bases with no gene match: 11. The CDR3 contains 16 residues. Germline CDR1 is MNHEY and CDR2 is SVGEGT. The CDR3 protein is CASSYGAGVISYEQYF. Here the CDR3 DNA reads TGTGCCAGCAGTTACGGGGCGGGAGTTATAAGTTACGAGCAGTACTTC.

V is TRBV7-2 and J is TRBJ1-5, with TRBD1 identical over 10 bases. V was pared by 1 base and J by 3 bases, with 6 bases of the junction left unmatched. CDR1 is SGHTA, CDR2 FQGNSA, per germline. CDR3 length: 17 amino acids. The CDR3 is CASSLVATGGFNQPQHF. The CDR3, as DNA: TGTGCCAGCAGCTTAGTGGCGACAGGGGGCTTCAATCAGCCCCAGCATTTT.

The chain links TRBV7-3 to TRBJ2-1; perhaps TRBD2 as D (5 bases). This CDR3 is built from 16 residues. Trimming stripped 5 bases from V and 6 bases from J, with 20 bases between. From germline, CDR1 is SGHTA and CDR2 FQGTGA. The DNA of the CDR3 is TGTGCCAGCAGCGCCTCGCAGGCTCGGCGGGCCAATGAGCAGTTCTTC. Translating gives CASSASQARRANEQFF.

DNA for the CDR3: TGTGCCAGCAGCCAGGTTCCACCCTACGAGCAGTACTTC. The encoded protein is CASSQVPPYEQYF. V usage is TRBV5-6 and J usage is TRBJ2-7; D gene unclear. The CDR3 has 13 amino acids. Trimming removed 4 bases at V and 2 bases at J, with 10 bases between. CDR1 is SGHDT, CDR2 YYEEEE, per germline. The full variable domain, in which reference TRBV5-6 and TRBJ2-7 provide the parts outside the CDR3, is DAGVTQSPTHLIKTRGQQVTLRCSPKSGHDTVSWYQQALGQGPQFIFQYYEEEERQRGNFPDRFSGHQFPNYSSELNVNALLLGDSALYLCASSQVPPYEQYFGPGTRLTVT.

The chain joins TRBV12-1 to TRBJ2-6; the D call in the table, TRBD2, was not verified against the DNA. TRBV12-1 is listed as a pseudogene. This CDR3 region has 24 residues. CDR3 sequence (DNA): TGTGCCAGCAGCCCGAACCCCGCAGACGGGGGGACTGAACTTTTCCACTCTGGGGCCAACGTCCTGACTTTC. Amino acid sequence: CASSPNPADGGTELFHSGANVLTF.

The V and J genes are TRBV18 and TRBJ1-4; 11 nucleotides agree with TRBD1. This CDR3 is built from 16 residues. CDR1 and CDR2 (germline): KGHSH, LQKENI. After removal of 2 bases from V and 6 bases from J, the junction contained 5 bases not matched to a gene. The CDR3 DNA is TGTGCCAGCTCACCAAGGACAGGGGGCGCGGATGAAAAACTGTTTTTT. This encodes CASSPRTGGADEKLFF.

This clone was recorded once. The chain employs TRBV7-2 and TRBJ1-4, with unresolved D. V lost 5 bases, J lost 8 bases, and 21 bases lay in between. Germline CDR1 is SGHTA and CDR2 is FQGNSA. The CDR3 is made up of 16 amino acids. The CDR3 here is CASSTKAGPTPEKLFF. The CDR3 DNA is TGTGCCAGCAGCACAAAGGCGGGCCCCACCCCAGAAAAACTGTTTTTT. Filled out from reference TRBV7-2 and TRBJ1-4, the complete variable domain reads GAGVSQSPSNKVTEKGKDVELRCDPISGHTALYWYRQSLGQGLEFLIYFQGNSAPDKSGLPSDRFSAERTGGSVSTLTIQRTQQEDSAVYLCASSTKAGPTPEKLFFGSGTQLSVL.

The V gene is TRBV6-1, the J gene TRBJ2-5; 7 positions match TRBD1. V gave up 2 bases and J gave up 2 bases; unmatched junction bases: 14. This CDR3 region has 18 residues. CDR1 is MNHNS and CDR2 is SASEGT in the germline V gene. This chain's CDR3 is CASSELLNKGRGQETQYF. CDR3 sequence (DNA): TGTGCCAGCAGTGAACTACTGAATAAAGGCAGGGGGCAAGAGACCCAGTACTTC.

The chain combines TRBV2 with TRBJ1-2; 9 positions match TRBD1. CDR3 length: 13 amino acids. Germline V gene lookup returns CDR1 SNHLY and CDR2 FYNNEI. The ends lost 5 bases at V and 8 bases at J; junction bases unmatched: 6. The CDR3 DNA reads TGTGCCAGCAGTTGGACAGGGGAGTTGGGCTACACCTTC. This sequence encodes CASSWTGELGYTF.

The V and J genes are TRBV9 and TRBJ2-1, with TRBD2 matching 7 bases. The CDR3 covers 13 residues. After removal of 4 bases from V and 7 bases from J, the junction contained 5 bases not matched to a gene. CDR1 is SGDLS and CDR2 is YYNGEE in the germline V gene. The CDR3 reads CASSLGGVNEQFF. CDR3 DNA: TGTGCCAGCAGCCTGGGGGGGGTGAATGAGCAGTTCTTC.